A single sample gave rise to the 10 T cell receptor beta chains below, sequenced in a study of blood T cells in healthy people across ages. Combining a sample-barcoded 5' primer with a J-beta primer mix, a second PCR ran for roughly 6 to 11 cycles. TCRdb redid the calling of the 5' RACE reads with MiXCR, one entry per CDR3 protein. The sample has 450,000 to 700,000 distinct CDR3 sequences, 27% seen once. The source material was blood. The receptors come from an older woman in good health.

V usage is TRBV19 and J usage is TRBJ2-5; D is possibly TRBD1 (6 bases). This CDR3 has 14 residues. Germline assignment: CDR1 LNHDA and CDR2 SQIVND (reference sequence). V lost 1 base and J 1 base, leaving 7 bases between the germline ends. The CDR3 is CASSIGGLQETQYF. In DNA form, the CDR3 reads TGTGCCAGTAGTATAGGGGGGCTCCAAGAGACCCAGTACTTC.

The V and J genes are TRBV20-1 and TRBJ1-3; D gene uncertain. V dropped 6 bases and J dropped 4 bases, with 7 bases sitting between them. The CDR3 has 11 amino acids. CDR1 DFQATT and CDR2 SNEGSKA come from the germline V gene (reference sequence). The CDR3 here is CSAQKGNTIYF. The CDR3 DNA follows: TGCAGTGCCCAAAAAGGAAACACCATATATTTT.

This chain joins TRBV7-2 and TRBJ2-5; D may be TRBD1 or TRBD2 (5 bases each). The CDR3 extends over 15 amino acids. V lost 3 bases and J 5 bases, leaving 16 bases between the germline ends. Germline CDR1 reads SGHTA; CDR2 reads FQGNSA. The CDR3, as DNA: TGTGCCAGCAGCTTTTGGACACGGGATTTGGAGACCCAGTACTTC. Amino acids: CASSFWTRDLETQYF.

The chain uses TRBV6-1 and TRBJ2-4; D might be TRBD1 or TRBD2, each matching 6 bases. The CDR3 totals 16 residues. V was pared by 4 bases and J by 4 bases, with 17 bases between. Germline V CDR1 and CDR2: MNHNS, SASEGT. The CDR3: CASSATGWREKNIQYF. Here the CDR3 DNA reads TGTGCCAGCAGTGCGACAGGATGGAGGGAGAAAAACATTCAGTACTTC.

This chain uses TRBV5-1 with TRBJ2-3, with D perhaps being TRBD1 or TRBD2 (5 bases each). Germline lookup yields CDR1 SGHRS and CDR2 YFSETQ. CDR3 length equals 16 residues. V lost 0 bases and J 2 bases, leaving 13 bases between the germline ends. The CDR3: CASSLAGGTNTDTQYF. As DNA, the CDR3 is TGCGCCAGCAGCTTGGCTGGGGGAACCAACACAGATACGCAGTATTTT.

This clonotype was counted only a few times. The J gene is TRBJ2-3, the V gene TRBV7-2, with D maybe TRBD2 (6 bases). The CDR3 consists of 16 residues. The V gene's germline CDR1 is SGHTA and CDR2 FQGNSA. V gave up 5 bases and J gave up 1 base, with 16 bases separating them. CDR3 DNA: TGTGCCAGCAGCCCTTTGGGGGGTTATGGCACAGATACGCAGTATTTT. Translating it yields CASSPLGGYGTDTQYF.

Only a few counts were recorded for this clonotype. One junction end disagrees with the germline gene, perhaps due to a read error. The chain recombines TRBV5-1 with TRBJ1-2; TRBD1 agrees at 7 bases. The CDR3 loop spans 15 amino acids. Germline CDR1 SGHRS, CDR2 YFSETQ. The CDR3 reads CASSIDRDSSYSYTF. The CDR3 DNA sequence: TGCGCCAGCAGCATAGACAGGGATTCTAGCTATAGCTACACCTTC.

V is TRBV5-4 and J is TRBJ1-2; D is undetermined. The germline gives CDR1 SGHNT, CDR2 YYREEE (reference sequence). Trimming cost V 4 bases and J 7 bases, with 20 bases left between them. This CDR3 is 15 amino acids long. The CDR3 region has the DNA TGTGCCAGCAGCACGCGAGCGGCCTCGGGCGGTGGCTACACCTTC. This gives the protein CASSTRAASGGGYTF.

This CDR3 reads CASSAYRGTVNTIYF. CDR3 coding DNA: TGTGCCAGCAGCGCCTACAGGGGGACAGTAAACACCATATATTTT. This sequence joins TRBV9 and TRBJ1-3; 8 bases line up with TRBD1. Germline V lookup: CDR1 SGDLS, CDR2 YYNGEE. The J segment lost 6 bases and the V segment lost 3 bases, leaving 8 bases of the junction unmatched. The CDR3 consists of 15 residues.

This clonotype turned up a few times. This sequence joins TRBV3-1 and TRBJ2-7; no reliable D call. CDR1 and CDR2 (germline): LGHDT, YNNKEL (reference sequence). This CDR3 spans 13 amino acids. Trimming shortened V by 1 base and J by 10 bases, and 14 bases separated the two germline ends. CDR3 sequence reads: CASSQGLYGTQYF. The CDR3 DNA follows: TGTGCCAGCAGCCAAGGATTGTATGGTACCCAGTACTTC.